Listed here are 11 T cell receptor beta chains from one sample, sequenced in a study of Tregs in tolerant kidney transplant recipients. Repertoires were generated with immunoSEQ multiplex PCR, while TCRdb's copy carries only in-frame clones and drops some. The sample carries approximately 90,000 clones, 93% recorded once. The nonmyeloablative bone marrow transplants came from related graft donors, with transient mixed chimerism. The input for sequencing was CD4+ T cells from blood (PBMCs), taken 12 months after the transplant. All receptors come from a human patient who received a combined kidney and bone marrow transplant. Some T cells may have come from the graft donor.

The rearrangement uses TRBV11-3 and TRBJ2-7; 7 nucleotides match TRBD1. Germline CDR1 reads SGHNT; CDR2 reads YENEEA. CDR3 length: 17 residues. Trimming at V came to 0 bases and at J to 3 bases, leaving 11 bases not matched to a gene. Here the CDR3 DNA reads TGTGCCAGCAGCTTAGACACGTTGGGACAGACAGACTACGAGCAGTACTTC. It specifies CASSLDTLGQTDYEQYF.

The sample holds a few counts of this clone. The rearrangement uses TRBV18 and TRBJ1-4; 9 bases are shared with TRBD1. Germline CDR1 reads KGHSH; CDR2 reads LQKENI. V shed 6 bases and J 5 bases; nucleotides not matched to a gene: 7. This CDR3 is built from 15 residues. This CDR3 reads CASSWDRVENEKLFF. The CDR3 nucleotides read TGTGCCAGCTCCTGGGACAGGGTCGAGAATGAAAAACTGTTTTTT.

The gene calls are TRBV7-2 and TRBJ1-4; 10 bases line up with TRBD1. CDR3 size: 15 residues. In germline, CDR1 is SGHTA, CDR2 FQGNSA. The junction had 7 bases not matched to a gene; V was cut back by 4 bases and J by 8 bases. The DNA of the CDR3 is TGTGCCAGCAGCTCCGGGACAGGGGTCTGGGAAAAACTGTTTTTT. Protein: CASSSGTGVWEKLFF.

This clone appeared once. The J gene is TRBJ1-4, the V gene TRBV25-1; no clear D gene. This CDR3 spans 13 amino acids. V was shortened by 2 bases and J by 4 bases, with 5 bases between the two germline ends. Germline values: CDR1 MGHDK, CDR2 SYGVNS. In nucleotides, the CDR3 is TGTGCCAGCAGTGAAGACATTAATGAAAAACTGTTTTTT. It codes for CASSEDINEKLFF.

The chain combines TRBV5-5 with TRBJ2-1, with 9 bases that match TRBD2. Unmatched junction bases numbered 8, after V lost 2 bases and J lost 8 bases. Germline V gene lookup returns CDR1 SGHKS and CDR2 YYEKEE (reference sequence). CDR3 size: 15 residues. The CDR3 region is CASSFLAGNIDEQFF. CDR3 coding DNA: TGTGCCAGCAGCTTCCTAGCGGGGAATATAGATGAGCAGTTCTTC.

V is TRBV7-3 and J is TRBJ1-1; D ambiguous. Germline V gene data show CDR1 as SGHTA and CDR2 as FQGTGA. CDR3 size: 12 residues. Deletions cut 5 bases from V and 3 bases from J, with 7 bases between. For the CDR3, the DNA is TGTGCCAGCAGCCCCGGGTACACTGAAGCTTTCTTT. Its protein product is CASSPGYTEAFF.

The DNA for the CDR3 is TGTGCCAGCAGCTTAGATAAGTGGGAGGGGAGCTCCTACGAGCAGTACTTC. Its protein product is CASSLDKWEGSSYEQYF. The chain carries TRBV11-3 and TRBJ2-7, with 7 bases lining up with TRBD2. Germline CDR1 is SGHNT and CDR2 is YENEEA. The CDR3 consists of 17 residues. V was pared by 0 bases and J by 0 bases, with 8 bases of the junction left unmatched.

V and J are TRBV7-9 and TRBJ2-7; a possible D gene is TRBD2 (6 bases). The CDR3 consists of 15 residues. Germline assignment: CDR1 SEHNR and CDR2 FQNEAQ (reference sequence). V lost 6 bases, J lost 0 bases, and 15 bases lay in between. The CDR3: CASSLDGSSSYEQYF. DNA for the CDR3: TGTGCCAGCAGTCTTGACGGGAGTAGCTCCTACGAGCAGTACTTC.

The CDR3 nucleotides read TGTGCCAGCAGCTCAGGGGTTTACGAGCAGTACTTC. Amino acids: CASSSGVYEQYF. The genes are TRBV7-9 and TRBJ2-7; D might be TRBD1 (6 bases). V was cut by 4 bases and J by 4 bases, with 8 bases left in between. Germline values: CDR1 SEHNR, CDR2 FQNEAQ (reference sequence). The CDR3 sequence is 12 residues long.

This clone showed up just once. The chain has TRBV7-8 and TRBJ2-1; 9 bases are shared with TRBD2. V trimming: 5 bases; J trimming: 2 bases; junction bases outside the gene matches: 10. Germline lookup yields CDR1 SGHVS and CDR2 FQNEAQ. There are 17 residues in the CDR3. This CDR3 reads CASSILPSGITYNEQFF. CDR3 coding DNA: TGTGCCAGCAGCATCCTCCCTAGCGGGATCACCTACAATGAGCAGTTCTTC. Drawing the rest from reference TRBV7-8 and TRBJ2-1, the complete variable domain is GAGVSQSPRYKVAKRGQDVALRCDPISGHVSLFWYQQALGQGPEFLTYFQNEAQLDKSGLPSDRFFAERPEGSVSTLKIQRTQQEDSAVYLCASSILPSGITYNEQFFGPGTRLTVL.

This clone was picked up one time. The chain uses TRBV9 and TRBJ1-1, with TRBD1 matching 7 bases. The CDR3 spans 15 residues. The germline CDR1 and CDR2 sequences are SGDLS and YYNGEE. After removal of 0 bases from V and 2 bases from J, the junction contained 4 bases not matched to a gene. For the CDR3, the DNA is TGTGCCAGCAGCGTAGCGGGACAGCCAAACACTGAAGCTTTCTTT. This sequence encodes CASSVAGQPNTEAFF.